The rows below give T cell receptor beta chains drawn from one sample of a study of CD8+CD57+ T cells in acquired aplastic anemia. MiXCR was run by TCRdb on the reads, yielding one entry per CDR3 protein. Among about 270,000 distinct CDR3 sequences listed, around 60% were seen once. Material: sorted CD4+, CD8+, or CD8+CD57+ T cells (not recorded which) from PBMCs. All receptors come from a human donor with severe aplastic anemia or a healthy control (not recorded which). CDR3s include the opening cysteine and the closing phenylalanine or tryptophan. A D gene is named only where the DNA matches it firmly. The size field is filled for only some rows; it gives once, few, many or a size class.

clone size	D gene	V gene	J gene	CDR3 protein	CDR3 DNA
.	.	TRBV20-1	TRBJ1-6	CSAQSWDSPLHF	TGCAGTGCACAGTCCTGGGATTCACCCCTCCACTTT
.	.	TRBV24-1	TRBJ2-7	CATMVVHPGYEQYF	TGTGCCACCATGGTAGTTCATCCGGGTTACGAGCAGTACTTC
many	.	TRBV4-3	TRBJ2-1	CASSHRGASMDNEQFF	TGCGCCAGCAGCCATCGGGGGGCTTCTATGGACAATGAGCAGTTCTTC
few	TRBD1	TRBV24-1	TRBJ2-1	CATSHKGQGSDEQFF	TGTGCCACCAGTCATAAGGGACAGGGGAGTGATGAGCAGTTCTTC
many	TRBD1	TRBV28	TRBJ2-7	CASSSGQVRSYEQYF	TGTGCCAGCAGCTCAGGACAGGTTCGCTCCTACGAGCAGTACTTC
few	.	TRBV5-6	TRBJ2-1	CASSSPTGSSYNEQFF	TGTGCCAGCAGCTCCCCAACGGGGAGCTCCTACAATGAGCAGTTCTTC
.	.	TRBV7-2	TRBJ1-5	CASSLGSGGSQPQHF	TGTGCCAGCAGCTTAGGGTCGGGAGGATCTCAGCCCCAGCATTTT
once	.	TRBV12-5	TRBJ2-3	CASGLGQVNTDTQYF	TGTGCTAGTGGTTTGGGACAGGTGAACACAGATACGCAGTATTTT
.	.	TRBV12-3/TRBV12-4	TRBJ1-5	CASSLLPSPQHF	TGTGCCAGCAGTTTACTCCCCTCGCCCCAGCATTTT
.	.	TRBV20-1	TRBJ2-3	CSAREADTQYF	TGCAGTGCTAGAGAAGCAGATACGCAGTATTTT
many	TRBD1	TRBV20-1	TRBJ2-1	CSAATGLGYNEQFF	TGCAGTGCGGCGACAGGGTTGGGGTACAATGAGCAGTTCTTC
.	.	TRBV29-1	TRBJ2-7	CSVETQVGYEQYF	TGCAGCGTTGAAACCCAAGTGGGCTACGAGCAGTACTTC
many	TRBD1	TRBV11-2	TRBJ1-4	CASSFRQGVVEKLFF	TGTGCCAGCAGCTTCCGACAGGGCGTTGTGGAAAAACTGTTTTTT
.	TRBD1	TRBV12-3/TRBV12-4	TRBJ1-6	CASSLGLTGRNSPLHF	TGTGCCAGCAGTTTAGGGTTGACAGGGAGGAATTCACCCCTCCACTTT
.	.	TRBV2	TRBJ2-2	CASSELVTGELFF	TGTGCCAGCAGTGAACTGGTTACCGGGGAGCTGTTTTTT
many	.	TRBV5-1	TRBJ1-1	CASNKQANTEAFF	TGCGCCAGCAACAAACAGGCGAACACTGAAGCTTTCTTT
.	.	TRBV10-3	TRBJ2-7	CAIGKYEQYF	TGTGCCATCGGGAAGTACGAGCAGTACTTC
once	TRBD2	TRBV7-9	TRBJ2-2	CASSRGLAGGPNTGELFF	TGTGCCAGCAGCAGGGGACTAGCGGGGGGCCCTAACACCGGGGAGCTGTTTTTT
.	.	TRBV6-1	TRBJ2-1	CASSDRGHRYNEQFF	TGTGCCAGCAGTGATCGGGGGCACAGGTACAATGAGCAGTTCTTC
.	.	TRBV24-1	TRBJ1-2	CATSDPDSYGYTF	TGTGCCACCAGTGACCCGGACAGCTATGGCTACACCTTC
few	.	TRBV20-1	TRBJ2-3	CSAPNRETTTDTQYF	TGCAGTGCTCCTAACCGGGAAACCACCACAGATACGCAGTATTTT
.	.	TRBV19	TRBJ1-1	CASSPHKYTEAFF	TGTGCCAGTAGTCCCCATAAGTACACTGAAGCTTTCTTT
many	TRBD1	TRBV12-3/TRBV12-4	TRBJ2-3	CASSRTGGSTDTQYF	TGTGCCAGCAGTCGCACAGGGGGTAGCACAGATACGCAGTATTTT
many	.	TRBV12-3/TRBV12-4	TRBJ1-2	CASSPSRAGRIYGYTF	TGTGCCAGCAGTCCCTCCAGGGCAGGGCGGATCTATGGCTACACCTTC
.	.	TRBV7-3	TRBJ2-1	CASSLGPGLSGADEQFF	TGTGCCAGCAGCTTAGGACCGGGACTCAGTGGAGCGGATGAGCAGTTCTTC
few	.	TRBV10-3	TRBJ2-5	CATQPRDEENGAQETQYF	TGTGCCACCCAGCCCCGGGACGAGGAGAATGGGGCCCAAGAGACCCAGTACTTC
.	TRBD2	TRBV20-1	TRBJ2-7	CSARASGRDEQYF	TGCAGTGCTAGAGCTAGCGGGAGAGACGAGCAGTACTTC
.	.	TRBV9	TRBJ2-7	CASSVEGSQSSYEQYF	TGTGCCAGCAGCGTAGAGGGCTCCCAAAGCTCCTACGAGCAGTACTTC
.	.	TRBV7-9	TRBJ2-7	CASSHTGNSYEQYF	TGTGCCAGCAGCCATACAGGGAACTCCTACGAGCAGTACTTC
.	.	TRBV5-1	TRBJ1-6	CTSSRGQQDSPRHF	TGCACCAGCAGTCGCGGACAGCAGGATTCACCCCGCCACTTT
many	.	TRBV19	TRBJ2-1	CASTQDRSSYNEQFF	TGTGCCAGTACCCAAGACAGGTCCTCCTACAATGAGCAGTTCTTC
.	.	TRBV10-3	TRBJ1-1	CAIRQGADTEAFF	TGTGCCATCAGGCAGGGCGCGGACACTGAAGCTTTCTTT
.	.	TRBV7-9	TRBJ2-5	CASRAPETQYF	TGTGCCAGCAGAGCCCCGGAGACCCAGTACTTC
many	.	TRBV28	TRBJ1-3	CASGTLVSGNTIYF	TGTGCCAGTGGGACACTAGTTTCTGGAAACACCATATATTTT
.	.	TRBV5-1	TRBJ1-1	CASSKWGDTEAFF	TGCGCCAGCAGCAAATGGGGCGACACTGAAGCTTTCTTT
.	.	TRBV10-3	TRBJ2-2	CAIRLDRANTGELFF	TGTGCCATCAGGTTAGACAGAGCGAACACCGGGGAGCTGTTTTTT
.	.	TRBV5-6	TRBJ2-3	CASSLGASADTQYF	TGTGCCAGCAGCTTGGGGGCGAGCGCAGATACGCAGTATTTT
.	.	TRBV20-1	TRBJ1-6	CSARDVGESILALHF	TGCAGTGCTAGAGATGTCGGGGAATCTATTCTGGCCCTCCACTTT
many	.	TRBV13	TRBJ2-2	CASRSEQGGGTGELFF	TGTGCCAGCAGGAGTGAACAGGGAGGGGGCACCGGGGAGCTGTTTTTT
many	TRBD2	TRBV20-1	TRBJ2-7	CSARLAGGAYEQYF	TGCAGTGCTAGACTAGCGGGGGGGGCCTACGAGCAGTACTTC
.	.	TRBV20-1	TRBJ1-4	CSARPLGAAANEKLFF	TGCAGTGCTCGTCCCTTGGGGGCGGCGGCTAATGAAAAACTGTTTTTT